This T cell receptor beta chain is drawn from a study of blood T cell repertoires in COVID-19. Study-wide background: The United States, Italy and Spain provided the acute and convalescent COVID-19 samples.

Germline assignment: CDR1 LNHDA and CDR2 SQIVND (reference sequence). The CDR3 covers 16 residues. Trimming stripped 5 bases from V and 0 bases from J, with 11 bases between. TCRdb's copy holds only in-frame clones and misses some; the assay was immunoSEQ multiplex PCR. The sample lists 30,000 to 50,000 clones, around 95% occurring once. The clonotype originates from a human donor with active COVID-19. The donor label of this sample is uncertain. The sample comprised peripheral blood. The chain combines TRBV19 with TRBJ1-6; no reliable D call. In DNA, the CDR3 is TGTGCCAGTAGTTCAGACTCGAGCTCCTATAATTCACCCCTCCACTTT. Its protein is CASSSDSSSYNSPLHF.